This T cell receptor beta chain derives from a study of shared clonotypes between healthy human individuals. Broader study findings: Shared across several donors were roughly 4.8% of the naive CD4 clonotypes.

For this clone: The antigen is unknown.

Trimming pared 0 bases from V and 6 bases from J, leaving 14 bases between. Germline V lookup: CDR1 SGHVS, CDR2 FQNEAQ. This CDR3 spans 16 amino acids. Clones were sequenced by immunoSEQ multiplex PCR, and TCRdb holds only the in-frame ones, with some missing. The table shows 2 million to 2.5 million clones, with roughly 92% occurring only once. The sequencing sample was made of naive CD4+ T cells from PBMCs. Subset of the sample: CD45RA+ positively selected. The chain combines TRBV7-8 with TRBJ2-2; no reliable D call. The receptor was isolated from a man between 18 and 35 years old in good health. Some clones in this sample may be carry-over from other donors' samples. CDR3 coding DNA: TGTGCCAGCAGCTTAGCGGCTTCATCTGCCCCCGGGGAGCTGTTTTTT. The encoded protein is CASSLAASSAPGELFF.